Listed below are T cell receptor beta chains from one sample, sequenced in a study of human T cells and chemical hapten exposure. TCRdb analysed the RACE reads with MiXCR anew, one entry per CDR3 protein. The sample carries approximately 400,000 distinct CDR3 sequences, 5.1% recorded once. The sample consisted of whole blood, taken in connection with sensitization to the hapten diphenylcyclopropenone (DPC). These receptors came from a woman aged 50 to 65 with alopecia areata. Some clones in this sample may be carry-over from other donors' samples. Each CDR3 is given with its conserved first and last residue. Each record gives: clone size, CDR3 length, V gene, D gene, J gene, CDR3 protein, CDR3 DNA. A D gene is named only where the DNA matches it firmly. Expanded clones are given a class, and other clones once, few, many or no size at all.

few,17,TRBV11-2,NA,TRBJ2-6,CASSLDGLTPGANVLTF,TGTGCCAGCAGCTTAGATGGGCTTACCCCTGGGGCCAACGTCCTGACTTTC
many,14,TRBV7-9,NA,TRBJ2-2,CASTPEASTGELFF,TGTGCCAGCACCCCTGAGGCGAGCACCGGGGAGCTGTTTTTT
few,14,TRBV20-1,NA,TRBJ2-5,CSANHPGAPGAQYF,TGCAGTGCTAATCATCCGGGGGCACCAGGGGCCCAGTACTTC
few,15,TRBV3-1,TRBD1,TRBJ2-5,CASSQIGTGQETQYF,TGTGCCAGCAGCCAAATAGGGACAGGCCAAGAGACCCAGTACTTC
NA,14,TRBV27,NA,TRBJ2-5,CASSAVQTQETQYF,TGTGCCAGCAGCGCGGTTCAGACACAAGAGACCCAGTACTTC
NA,14,TRBV12-3/TRBV12-4,NA,TRBJ2-2,CASRRTTNTGELFF,TGTGCCAGCAGGCGGACTACGAACACCGGGGAGCTGTTTTTT
many,13,TRBV15,NA,TRBJ1-1,CATSRVPRDEAFF,TGTGCCACCAGCAGAGTACCGAGGGATGAAGCTTTCTTT
few,15,TRBV27,NA,TRBJ2-2,CASSPDQLGAGELFF,TGTGCCAGCAGTCCCGACCAGCTTGGAGCCGGGGAGCTGTTTTTT
many,13,TRBV20-1,TRBD2,TRBJ2-5,CSATAGFQETQYF,TGCAGTGCTACAGCGGGGTTCCAAGAGACCCAGTACTTC
few,14,TRBV4-3,NA,TRBJ2-2,CASSPHPGAGELFF,TGCGCCAGCAGCCCTCATCCTGGTGCCGGGGAGCTGTTTTTT
many,13,TRBV6-5,NA,TRBJ2-7,CASKIKGAGEQYF,TGTGCCAGCAAAATCAAGGGCGCGGGCGAGCAGTACTTC
many,15,TRBV4-3,NA,TRBJ2-3,CASSQEERGADTQYF,TGCGCCAGCAGCCAAGAGGAAAGGGGGGCAGATACGCAGTATTTT
NA,15,TRBV6-1,NA,TRBJ2-1,CASSEDLGSYNEQFF,TGTGCCAGCAGTGAAGACTTGGGTTCCTACAATGAGCAGTTCTTC
NA,12,TRBV2,NA,TRBJ2-5,CASSESGETQYF,TGTGCCAGCAGTGAAAGTGGGGAGACCCAGTACTTC
NA,16,TRBV12-3/TRBV12-4,TRBD1,TRBJ1-6,CASSQTGGAYNSPLHF,TGTGCCAGCAGTCAAACAGGGGGCGCCTATAATTCACCCCTCCACTTT
NA,14,TRBV7-9,TRBD2,TRBJ2-3,CASSSGLVDDTQYF,TGTGCCAGCAGCTCCGGACTAGTTGACGATACGCAGTATTTT
NA,13,TRBV25-1,NA,TRBJ2-2,CASRPRTTGELFF,TGTGCCAGCAGACCTAGGACCACCGGGGAGCTGTTTTTT
few,17,TRBV20-1,TRBD2,TRBJ2-3,CSAGASGVHSSTDTQYF,TGCAGTGCTGGCGCTAGCGGAGTTCATTCCAGCACAGATACGCAGTATTTT
NA,17,TRBV27,TRBD2,TRBJ2-2,CASSPLGLAENTGELFF,TGTGCCAGCAGTCCTCTCGGACTAGCGGAAAACACCGGGGAGCTGTTTTTT
NA,13,TRBV12-5,TRBD1,TRBJ1-6,CASGPQGVSPLHF,TGTGCTAGTGGTCCCCAGGGGGTTTCACCCCTCCACTTT
NA,14,TRBV6-5,TRBD1,TRBJ2-7,CASSYLGTGVEQYF,TGTGCCAGCAGTTACTTAGGGACAGGAGTCGAGCAGTACTTC
many,17,TRBV4-1,TRBD2,TRBJ2-1,CASSQLAGTSGVSEQFF,TGCGCCAGCAGCCAACTTGCCGGGACTAGCGGGGTTAGTGAGCAGTTCTTC
NA,14,TRBV2,NA,TRBJ1-2,CASRTGSTKYGYTF,TGTGCCAGCAGGACCGGGTCGACCAAATATGGCTACACCTTC
many,15,TRBV6-2/TRBV6-3,TRBD1,TRBJ2-7,CASSYRTGPLYEQYF,TGTGCCAGCAGTTACCGGACAGGACCCCTCTACGAGCAGTACTTC
NA,14,TRBV7-9,NA,TRBJ1-5,CASSLEAAGQPQHF,TGTGCCAGCAGCTTAGAGGCCGCAGGGCAGCCCCAGCATTTT
few,14,TRBV5-1,NA,TRBJ1-6,CASRRTVYNSPLHF,TGCGCCAGCAGGCGGACAGTCTATAATTCACCCCTCCACTTT
many,14,TRBV2,TRBD1,TRBJ2-1,CASTRRGQNNEQFF,TGTGCCAGCACTAGAAGGGGACAGAACAATGAGCAGTTCTTC
many,16,TRBV6-5,NA,TRBJ2-3,CASSSQGAGITDTQYF,TGTGCCAGCAGTTCCCAAGGGGCGGGTATCACAGATACGCAGTATTTT
many,13,TRBV20-1,NA,TRBJ2-3,CSAYGGPTDTQYF,TGCAGTGCTTACGGGGGGCCGACAGATACGCAGTATTTT
many,14,TRBV12-3/TRBV12-4,NA,TRBJ1-1,CASSTGRLSTEAFF,TGTGCCAGCAGCACGGGACGGCTAAGCACTGAAGCTTTCTTT
NA,16,TRBV6-5,NA,TRBJ1-2,CASTYSGTSSIDGYTF,TGTGCCAGCACCTATTCCGGGACATCCTCCATCGATGGCTACACCTTC
few,13,TRBV9,NA,TRBJ2-5,CASSVAGSETQYF,TGTGCCAGCAGCGTAGCGGGTTCCGAGACCCAGTACTTC
NA,14,TRBV7-2,NA,TRBJ2-1,CASRGEIVFYEQFF,TGTGCCAGTCGCGGGGAAATTGTGTTCTATGAGCAGTTCTTC
NA,14,TRBV6-5,NA,TRBJ1-3,CANSRLTAGNTIYF,TGTGCCAACAGTCGCCTGACAGCTGGAAACACCATATATTTT
many,15,TRBV7-2,TRBD2,TRBJ2-3,CASSFGAGDADTQYF,TGTGCCAGCAGCTTTGGAGCGGGAGACGCAGATACGCAGTATTTT
many,13,TRBV3-1,NA,TRBJ2-6,CASSQLGANVLTF,TGTGCCAGCAGCCAACTTGGGGCCAACGTCCTGACTTTC
many,11,TRBV5-5,NA,TRBJ1-1,CASIRGTEAFF,TGTGCCAGCATACGCGGCACTGAAGCTTTCTTT
NA,13,TRBV11-3,NA,TRBJ2-3,CASSGGEAYTQYF,TGTGCCAGCAGCGGGGGTGAAGCTTATACGCAGTATTTT
NA,13,TRBV28,NA,TRBJ1-2,CASNTQGTYGYTF,TGTGCCAGCAATACCCAGGGTACCTATGGCTACACCTTC
few,13,TRBV7-9,NA,TRBJ1-6,CASSLSWFSPLHF,TGTGCCAGCAGCCTGTCGTGGTTTTCACCCCTCCACTTT
few,16,TRBV6-2/TRBV6-3,TRBD2,TRBJ2-7,CASRVRLLAEFHEQYF,TGTGCCAGCAGGGTAAGGCTGCTAGCGGAGTTTCACGAGCAGTACTTC
many,15,TRBV6-2/TRBV6-3,NA,TRBJ2-2,CASSYTGDTSGELFF,TGTGCCAGCAGTTACACCGGGGACACCAGCGGGGAGCTGTTTTTT
NA,15,TRBV20-1,NA,TRBJ1-5,CSARDGGTHNQPQHF,TGCAGTGCTAGAGATGGAGGGACTCATAATCAGCCCCAGCATTTT
many,12,TRBV29-1,NA,TRBJ1-2,CSVGSVRVGYTF,TGCAGCGTTGGATCTGTTCGGGTTGGCTACACCTTC
NA,14,TRBV11-2,NA,TRBJ2-1,CASSLGPVSNEQFF,TGTGCCAGCAGCTTAGGGCCCGTGAGCAATGAGCAGTTCTTC
few,13,TRBV28,NA,TRBJ1-5,CASRPFIRDTQHF,TGTGCCAGCAGGCCTTTCATCCGGGACACCCAGCATTTT
few,14,TRBV24-1,TRBD1,TRBJ1-2,CATSDRGQAGGYTF,TGTGCCACCAGTGACCGAGGACAGGCTGGTGGCTACACCTTC
many,18,TRBV3-1,TRBD2,TRBJ2-2,CASSQGGLAGVETGELFF,TGTGCCAGCAGCCAAGGGGGACTAGCGGGAGTAGAAACCGGGGAGCTGTTTTTT
many,16,TRBV9,TRBD2,TRBJ2-3,CASSVAGGGAGDTQYF,TGTGCCAGCAGCGTAGCCGGCGGGGGGGCCGGGGATACGCAGTATTTT
many,12,TRBV6-6,TRBD1,TRBJ2-1,CASSWTGVEQFF,TGTGCCAGCAGCTGGACAGGTGTTGAGCAGTTCTTC
NA,15,TRBV4-2,TRBD2,TRBJ2-3,CASSQVAGSTDTQYF,TGTGCCAGCAGCCAAGTAGCGGGATCCACAGATACGCAGTATTTT
many,16,TRBV2,TRBD2,TRBJ2-3,CASPPGASGRTDTQYF,TGTGCCAGCCCCCCTGGGGCTAGCGGGAGGACAGATACGCAGTATTTT
many,14,TRBV27,NA,TRBJ2-3,CASSFYRATDTQYF,TGTGCCAGCAGTTTTTACAGGGCCACAGATACGCAGTATTTT
many,18,TRBV29-1,NA,TRBJ1-3,CSVIEQRETVRSGNTIYF,TGCAGCGTAATAGAGCAACGAGAGACGGTGCGCTCTGGAAACACCATATATTTT
few,13,TRBV12-3/TRBV12-4,NA,TRBJ1-1,CASSFRLDAEAFF,TGTGCCAGCAGTTTCAGGCTGGATGCTGAAGCTTTCTTT